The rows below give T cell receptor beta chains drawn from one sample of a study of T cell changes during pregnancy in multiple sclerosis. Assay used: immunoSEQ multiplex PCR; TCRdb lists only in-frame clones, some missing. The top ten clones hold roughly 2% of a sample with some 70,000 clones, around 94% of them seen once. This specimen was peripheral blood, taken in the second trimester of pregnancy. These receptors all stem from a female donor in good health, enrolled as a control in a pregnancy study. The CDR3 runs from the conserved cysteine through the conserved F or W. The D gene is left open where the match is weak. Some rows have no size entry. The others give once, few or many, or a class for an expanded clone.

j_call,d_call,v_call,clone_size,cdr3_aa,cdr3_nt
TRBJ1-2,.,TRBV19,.,CASRVSVGTYGYTF,TGTGCCAGTCGGGTTTCGGTCGGCACCTATGGCTACACCTTC
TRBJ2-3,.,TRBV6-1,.,CASSEVGQGIDTQYF,TGTGCCAGCAGTGAAGTCGGGCAGGGTATAGATACGCAGTATTTT
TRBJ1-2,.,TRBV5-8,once,CASSVGGGLDYGYTF,TGTGCCAGCAGCGTCGGCGGGGGGCTTGACTATGGCTACACCTTC
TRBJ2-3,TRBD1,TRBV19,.,CASSRDRGSKDTQYF,TGTGCCAGTAGTAGAGACAGGGGATCGAAGGATACGCAGTATTTT
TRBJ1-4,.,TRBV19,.,CASTPGGYEKLFF,TGTGCCAGTACCCCGGGGGGCTATGAAAAACTGTTTTTT
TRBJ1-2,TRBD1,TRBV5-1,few,CASSYTGTGNYGYTF,TGCGCCAGCAGCTACACAGGGACAGGGAACTATGGCTACACCTTC
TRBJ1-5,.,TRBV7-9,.,CASSGDYRVNQPQHF,TGTGCCAGCAGCGGTGATTACAGGGTCAATCAGCCCCAGCATTTT
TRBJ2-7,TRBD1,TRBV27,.,CASSFGTGSSYEQYF,TGTGCCAGCAGTTTTGGGACAGGGAGCTCCTACGAGCAGTACTTC
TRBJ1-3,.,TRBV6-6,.,CASSYGAGIYF,TGTGCCAGCAGTTACGGGGCAGGCATATATTTT
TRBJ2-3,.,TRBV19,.,CASSSRLFGTPLGTDTQYF,TGTGCCAGTAGTAGCCGGCTCTTCGGGACTCCCCTAGGCACAGATACGCAGTATTTT
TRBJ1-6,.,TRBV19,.,CASNPGSLLNSPLHF,TGTGCCAGTAATCCGGGGTCTTTACTTAATTCACCCCTCCACTTT
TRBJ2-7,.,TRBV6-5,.,CASSYSRDFYEQYF,TGTGCCAGCAGTTACTCGAGGGATTTCTACGAGCAGTACTTC
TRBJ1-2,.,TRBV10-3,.,CAPTSTQAYYGYTF,TGTGCCCCGACCTCCACACAGGCCTACTATGGCTACACCTTC
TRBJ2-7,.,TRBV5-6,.,CASSLTGQNYEQYF,TGTGCCAGCAGCTTAACGGGACAAAACTACGAGCAGTACTTC
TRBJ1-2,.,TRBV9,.,CASSVNQGGYTF,TGTGCCAGCAGCGTAAATCAGGGAGGCTACACCTTC
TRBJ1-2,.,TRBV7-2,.,CASSFKDRILYGYTF,TGTGCCAGCAGCTTCAAGGACAGAATTCTCTATGGCTACACCTTC
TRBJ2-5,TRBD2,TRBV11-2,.,CASRPSTSGGVPQYF,TGTGCCAGCAGACCCTCAACTAGCGGGGGGGTTCCCCAGTACTTC
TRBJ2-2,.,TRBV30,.,CAWTAGTGAGELFF,TGTGCCTGGACCGCCGGGACGGGGGCCGGGGAGCTGTTTTTT
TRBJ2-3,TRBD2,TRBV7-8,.,CASSPRAGYGTDTQYF,TGTGCCAGCAGCCCCCGAGCGGGGTATGGCACAGATACGCAGTATTTT
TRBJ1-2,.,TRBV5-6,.,CASSLGAGYGYTF,TGTGCCAGCAGCTTGGGGGCGGGCTATGGCTACACCTTC
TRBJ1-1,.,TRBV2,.,CASYRVNTEAFF,TGTGCCAGCTACAGGGTGAACACTGAAGCTTTCTTT
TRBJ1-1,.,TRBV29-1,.,CSVQRGRNTEAFF,TGCAGCGTTCAAAGGGGGAGGAACACTGAAGCTTTCTTT
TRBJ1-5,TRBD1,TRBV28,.,CASGGPGQGFYQPQHF,TGTGCCAGTGGAGGCCCGGGACAGGGGTTTTATCAGCCCCAGCATTTT
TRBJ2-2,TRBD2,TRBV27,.,CASSLYQTSGGAANTGELFF,TGTGCCAGCAGTTTATACCAGACTAGCGGGGGGGCCGCGAACACCGGGGAGCTGTTTTTT